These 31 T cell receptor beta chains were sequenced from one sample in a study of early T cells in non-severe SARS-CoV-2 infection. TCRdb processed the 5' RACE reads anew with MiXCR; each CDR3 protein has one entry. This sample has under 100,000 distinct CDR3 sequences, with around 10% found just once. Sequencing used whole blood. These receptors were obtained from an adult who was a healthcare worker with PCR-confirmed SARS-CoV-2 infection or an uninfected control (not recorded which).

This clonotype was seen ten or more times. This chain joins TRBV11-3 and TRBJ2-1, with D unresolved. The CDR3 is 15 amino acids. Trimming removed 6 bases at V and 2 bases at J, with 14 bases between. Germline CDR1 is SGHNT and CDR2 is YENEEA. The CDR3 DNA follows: TGTGCCAGCAGTCCTAGTGGGTGGCCCTACAATGAGCAGTTCTTC. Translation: CASSPSGWPYNEQFF.

In DNA, the CDR3 is TGCGCCAGCAGCCACGGACGGGACTACGAGCAGTACTTC. It codes for CASSHGRDYEQYF. The V and J genes are TRBV5-1 and TRBJ2-7, with D possibly matching TRBD2 (5 bases). Germline CDR1 is SGHRS and CDR2 is YFSETQ. There are 13 residues in the CDR3. The V gene lost 4 bases and the J gene lost 3 bases, with 11 bases spanning the gap.

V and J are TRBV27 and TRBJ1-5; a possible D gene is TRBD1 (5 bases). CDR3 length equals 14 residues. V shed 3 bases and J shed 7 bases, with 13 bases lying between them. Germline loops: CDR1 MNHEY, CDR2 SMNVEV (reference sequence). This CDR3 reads CASSFVGRGQPQHF. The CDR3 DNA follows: TGTGCCAGCAGTTTCGTGGGACGTGGACAGCCCCAGCATTTT.

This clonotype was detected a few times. The CDR3 region is CSAIKAQETQYF. The CDR3 DNA sequence: TGCAGTGCAATTAAAGCCCAAGAGACCCAGTACTTC. The genes are TRBV20-1 and TRBJ2-5; no firm D call. V shed 6 bases and J shed 1 base, with 9 bases lying between them. This CDR3 comprises 12 residues. Germline values: CDR1 DFQATT, CDR2 SNEGSKA (reference sequence).

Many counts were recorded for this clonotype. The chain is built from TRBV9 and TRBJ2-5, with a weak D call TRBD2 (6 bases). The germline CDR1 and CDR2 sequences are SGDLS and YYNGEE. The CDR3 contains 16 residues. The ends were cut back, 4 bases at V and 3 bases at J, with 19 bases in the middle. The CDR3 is CASSFRGAPGEETQYF. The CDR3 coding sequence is TGTGCCAGCAGCTTCCGCGGGGCGCCTGGGGAAGAGACCCAGTACTTC.

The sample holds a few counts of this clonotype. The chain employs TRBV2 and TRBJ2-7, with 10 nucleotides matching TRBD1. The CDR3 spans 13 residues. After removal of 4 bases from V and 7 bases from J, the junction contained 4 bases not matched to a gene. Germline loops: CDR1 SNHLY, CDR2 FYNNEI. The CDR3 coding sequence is TGTGCCAGCAGTGGGGACAGGGGTCGAGAGCAGTACTTC. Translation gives CASSGDRGREQYF. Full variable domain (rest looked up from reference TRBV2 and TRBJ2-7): EPEVTQTPSHQVTQMGQEVILRCVPISNHLYFYWYRQILGQKVEFLVSFYNNEISEKSEIFDDQFSVERPDGSNFTLKIRSTKLEDSAMYFCASSGDRGREQYFGPGTRLTVT.

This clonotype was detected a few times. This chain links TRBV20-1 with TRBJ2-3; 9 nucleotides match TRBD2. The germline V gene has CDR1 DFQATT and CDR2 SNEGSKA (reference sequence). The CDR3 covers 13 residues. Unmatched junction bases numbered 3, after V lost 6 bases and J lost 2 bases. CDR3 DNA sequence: TGCAGTGCATCTAGCGGGGTCACAGATACGCAGTATTTT. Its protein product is CSASSGVTDTQYF.

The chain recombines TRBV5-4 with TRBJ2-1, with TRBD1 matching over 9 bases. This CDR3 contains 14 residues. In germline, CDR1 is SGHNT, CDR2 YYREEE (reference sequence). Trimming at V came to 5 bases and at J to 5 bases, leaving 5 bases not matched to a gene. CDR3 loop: CASRGQGIDNEQFF. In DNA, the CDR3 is TGTGCCAGCAGGGGACAGGGTATAGACAATGAGCAGTTCTTC. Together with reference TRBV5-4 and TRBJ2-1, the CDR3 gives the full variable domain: ETGVTQSPTHLIKTRGQQVTLRCSSQSGHNTVSWYQQALGQGPQFIFQYYREEENGRGNFPPRFSGLQFPNYSSELNVNALELDDSALYLCASRGQGIDNEQFFGPGTRLTVL.

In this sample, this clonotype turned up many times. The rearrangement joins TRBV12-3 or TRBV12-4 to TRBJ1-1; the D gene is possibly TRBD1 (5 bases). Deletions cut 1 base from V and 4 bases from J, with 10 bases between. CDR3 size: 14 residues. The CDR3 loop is CASSLDGGGTEAFF. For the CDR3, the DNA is TGTGCCAGCAGTTTAGACGGCGGGGGCACTGAAGCTTTCTTT.

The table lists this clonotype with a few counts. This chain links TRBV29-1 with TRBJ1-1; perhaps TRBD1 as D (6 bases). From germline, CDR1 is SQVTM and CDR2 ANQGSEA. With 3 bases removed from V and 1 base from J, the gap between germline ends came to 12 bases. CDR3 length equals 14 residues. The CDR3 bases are TGCAGCGTTGACGTACAGGGCTGGAACACTGAAGCTTTCTTT. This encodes CSVDVQGWNTEAFF.

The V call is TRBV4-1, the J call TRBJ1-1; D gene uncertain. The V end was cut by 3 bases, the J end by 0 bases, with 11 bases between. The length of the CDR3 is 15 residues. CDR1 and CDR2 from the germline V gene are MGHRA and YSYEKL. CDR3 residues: CASSQHGLMNTEAFF. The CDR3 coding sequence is TGCGCCAGCAGCCAGCACGGACTTATGAACACTGAAGCTTTCTTT.

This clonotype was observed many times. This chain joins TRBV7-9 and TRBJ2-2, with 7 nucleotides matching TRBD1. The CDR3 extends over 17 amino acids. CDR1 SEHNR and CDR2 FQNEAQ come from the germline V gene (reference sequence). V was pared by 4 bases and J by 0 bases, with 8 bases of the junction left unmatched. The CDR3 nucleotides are TGTGCCAGCAGCTCACGTACCGGGACAGCGAACACCGGGGAGCTGTTTTTT. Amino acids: CASSSRTGTANTGELFF.

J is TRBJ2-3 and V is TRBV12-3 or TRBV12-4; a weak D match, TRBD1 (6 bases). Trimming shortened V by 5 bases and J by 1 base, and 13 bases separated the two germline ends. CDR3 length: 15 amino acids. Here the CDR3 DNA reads TGTGCCAGCAGTCCGACAGGAGCGCGCACAGATACGCAGTATTTT. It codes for CASSPTGARTDTQYF.

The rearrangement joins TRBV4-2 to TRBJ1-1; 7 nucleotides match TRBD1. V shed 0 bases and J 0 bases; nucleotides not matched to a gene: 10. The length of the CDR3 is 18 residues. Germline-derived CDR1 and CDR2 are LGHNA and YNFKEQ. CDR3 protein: CASSQDFPDRRLNTEAFF. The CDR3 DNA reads TGTGCCAGCAGCCAAGATTTTCCGGACAGGCGGCTGAACACTGAAGCTTTCTTT.

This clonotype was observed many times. Here the CDR3 DNA reads TGTGCCAGCAGCTTGGGTGGGAGGGCAAACACTGAAGCTTTCTTT. The encoded protein is CASSLGGRANTEAFF. The chain uses TRBV7-6 and TRBJ1-1; D gene unclear. CDR1 and CDR2 (germline): SGHVS, FNYEAQ. V was trimmed by 3 bases and J by 2 bases, leaving 13 bases between them. This CDR3 region has 15 residues.

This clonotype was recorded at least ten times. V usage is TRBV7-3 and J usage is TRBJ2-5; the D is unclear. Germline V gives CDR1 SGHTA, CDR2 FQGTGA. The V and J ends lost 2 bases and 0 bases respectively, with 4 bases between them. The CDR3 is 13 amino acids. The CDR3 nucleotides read TGTGCCAGCAGCTTAGAGTACCAAGAGACCCAGTACTTC. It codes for CASSLEYQETQYF.

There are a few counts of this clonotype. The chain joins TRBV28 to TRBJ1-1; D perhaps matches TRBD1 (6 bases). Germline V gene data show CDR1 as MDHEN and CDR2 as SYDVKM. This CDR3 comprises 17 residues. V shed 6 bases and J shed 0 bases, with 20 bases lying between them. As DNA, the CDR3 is TGTGCCAGCAGCACAGGGATTATGGACTACATGAACACTGAAGCTTTCTTT. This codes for CASSTGIMDYMNTEAFF.

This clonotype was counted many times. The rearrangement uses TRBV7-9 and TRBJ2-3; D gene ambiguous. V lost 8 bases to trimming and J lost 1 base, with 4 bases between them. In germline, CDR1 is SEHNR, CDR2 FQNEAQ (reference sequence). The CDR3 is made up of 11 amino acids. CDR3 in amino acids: CASLGTDTQYF. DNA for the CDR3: TGTGCCAGCCTAGGCACAGATACGCAGTATTTT.

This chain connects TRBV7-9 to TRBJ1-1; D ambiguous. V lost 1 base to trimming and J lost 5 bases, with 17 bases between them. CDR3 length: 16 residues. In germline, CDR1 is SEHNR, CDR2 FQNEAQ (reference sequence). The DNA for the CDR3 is TGTGCCAGCAGCTTAGAAGGCAGCAATTTATGGACTGAAGCTTTCTTT. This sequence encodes CASSLEGSNLWTEAFF.

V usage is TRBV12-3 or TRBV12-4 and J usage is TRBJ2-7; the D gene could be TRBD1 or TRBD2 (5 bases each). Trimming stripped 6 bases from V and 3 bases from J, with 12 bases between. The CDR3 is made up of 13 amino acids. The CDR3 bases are TGTGCCAGCAGCTCCCGGGACGTCTACGAGCAGTACTTC. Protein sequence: CASSSRDVYEQYF.

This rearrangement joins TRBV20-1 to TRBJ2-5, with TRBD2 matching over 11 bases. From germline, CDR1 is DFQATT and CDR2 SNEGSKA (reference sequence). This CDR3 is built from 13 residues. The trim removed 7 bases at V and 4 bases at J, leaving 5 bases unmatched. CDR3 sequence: CSGGLAGGETQYF. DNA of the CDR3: TGCAGTGGTGGACTAGCGGGTGGAGAGACCCAGTACTTC.

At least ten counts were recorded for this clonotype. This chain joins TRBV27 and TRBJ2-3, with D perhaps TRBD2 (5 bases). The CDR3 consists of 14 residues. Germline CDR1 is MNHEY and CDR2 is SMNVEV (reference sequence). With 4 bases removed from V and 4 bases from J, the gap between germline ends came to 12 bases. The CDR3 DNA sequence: TGTGCCAGCAGTTCTTTGGTAGCGTCAGATACGCAGTATTTT. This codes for CASSSLVASDTQYF.

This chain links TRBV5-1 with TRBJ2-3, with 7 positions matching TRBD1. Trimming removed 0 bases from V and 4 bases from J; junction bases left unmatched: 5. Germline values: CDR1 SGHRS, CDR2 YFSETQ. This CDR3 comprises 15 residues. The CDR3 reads CASSLATGLADTQYF. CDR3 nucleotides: TGCGCCAGCAGCTTGGCGACAGGGTTGGCAGATACGCAGTATTTT. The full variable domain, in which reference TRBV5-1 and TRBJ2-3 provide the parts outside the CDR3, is KAGVTQTPRYLIKTRGQQVTLSCSPISGHRSVSWYQQTPGQGLQFLFEYFSETQRNKGNFPGRFSGRQFSNSRSEMNVSTLELGDSALYLCASSLATGLADTQYFGPGTRLTVL.

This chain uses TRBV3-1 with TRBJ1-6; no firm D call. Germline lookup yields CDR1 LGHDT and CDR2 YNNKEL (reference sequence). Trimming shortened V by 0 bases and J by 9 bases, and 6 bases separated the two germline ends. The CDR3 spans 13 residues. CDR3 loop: CASSQDGVSPLHF. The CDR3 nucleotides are TGTGCCAGCAGCCAAGATGGGGTTTCACCCCTCCACTTT.

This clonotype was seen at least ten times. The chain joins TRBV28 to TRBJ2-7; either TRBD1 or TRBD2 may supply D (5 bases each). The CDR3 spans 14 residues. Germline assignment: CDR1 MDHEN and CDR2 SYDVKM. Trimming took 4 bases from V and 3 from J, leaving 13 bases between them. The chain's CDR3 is CASSSGTTNYEQYF. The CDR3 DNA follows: TGTGCCAGCAGTTCCGGGACGACCAACTACGAGCAGTACTTC. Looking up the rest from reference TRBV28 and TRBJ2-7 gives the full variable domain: DVKVTQSSRYLVKRTGEKVFLECVQDMDHENMFWYRQDPGLGLRLIYFSYDVKMKEKGDIPEGYSVSREKKERFSLILESASTNQTSMYLCASSSGTTNYEQYFGPGTRLTVT.

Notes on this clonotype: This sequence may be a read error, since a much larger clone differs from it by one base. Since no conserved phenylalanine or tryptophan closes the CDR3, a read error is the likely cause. In nucleotides, the CDR3 is TGTGCCAGCAGTTTATCGGCAGGGGGCAGGACTGAAGCTTTCCTT. Its translation is CASSLSAGGRTEAFL. The V and J genes are TRBV27 and TRBJ1-1, with TRBD1 identical over 8 bases. Germline V CDR1 and CDR2: MNHEY, SMNVEV (reference sequence). V dropped 0 bases and J dropped 5; count of bases not matched to a gene: 5. This CDR3 is 15 amino acids long.

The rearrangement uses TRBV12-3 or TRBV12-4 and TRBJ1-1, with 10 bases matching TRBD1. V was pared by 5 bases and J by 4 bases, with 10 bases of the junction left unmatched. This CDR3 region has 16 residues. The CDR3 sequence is CASSSPLGQGFTEAFF. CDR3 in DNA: TGTGCCAGCAGTAGCCCCCTGGGACAGGGGTTCACTGAAGCTTTCTTT.

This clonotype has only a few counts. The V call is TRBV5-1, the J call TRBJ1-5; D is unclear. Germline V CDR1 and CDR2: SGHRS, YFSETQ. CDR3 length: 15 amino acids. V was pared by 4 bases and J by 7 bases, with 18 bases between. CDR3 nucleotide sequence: TGCGCCAGCAGCCCCCTGGGCTCCCCTGACCAGCCCCAGCATTTT. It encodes CASSPLGSPDQPQHF.

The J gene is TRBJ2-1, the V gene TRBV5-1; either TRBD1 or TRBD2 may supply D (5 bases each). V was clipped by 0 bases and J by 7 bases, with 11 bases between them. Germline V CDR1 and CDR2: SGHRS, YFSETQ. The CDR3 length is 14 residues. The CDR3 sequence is CASSLAGRLNEQFF. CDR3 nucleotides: TGCGCCAGCAGCTTGGCGGGACGGCTGAATGAGCAGTTCTTC.

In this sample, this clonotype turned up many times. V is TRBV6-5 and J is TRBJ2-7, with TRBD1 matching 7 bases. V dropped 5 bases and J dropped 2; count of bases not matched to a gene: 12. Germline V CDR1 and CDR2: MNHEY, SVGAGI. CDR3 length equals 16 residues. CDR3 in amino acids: CASSKGTAFLPYEQYF. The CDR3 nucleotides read TGTGCCAGCAGTAAAGGGACAGCCTTTCTACCCTACGAGCAGTACTTC.

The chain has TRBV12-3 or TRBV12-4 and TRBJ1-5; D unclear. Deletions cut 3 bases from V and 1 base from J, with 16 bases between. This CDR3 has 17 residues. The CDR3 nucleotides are TGTGCCAGCAGTTTTGGGAGAGGGTGGAGGAGCAATCAGCCCCAGCATTTT. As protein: CASSFGRGWRSNQPQHF.